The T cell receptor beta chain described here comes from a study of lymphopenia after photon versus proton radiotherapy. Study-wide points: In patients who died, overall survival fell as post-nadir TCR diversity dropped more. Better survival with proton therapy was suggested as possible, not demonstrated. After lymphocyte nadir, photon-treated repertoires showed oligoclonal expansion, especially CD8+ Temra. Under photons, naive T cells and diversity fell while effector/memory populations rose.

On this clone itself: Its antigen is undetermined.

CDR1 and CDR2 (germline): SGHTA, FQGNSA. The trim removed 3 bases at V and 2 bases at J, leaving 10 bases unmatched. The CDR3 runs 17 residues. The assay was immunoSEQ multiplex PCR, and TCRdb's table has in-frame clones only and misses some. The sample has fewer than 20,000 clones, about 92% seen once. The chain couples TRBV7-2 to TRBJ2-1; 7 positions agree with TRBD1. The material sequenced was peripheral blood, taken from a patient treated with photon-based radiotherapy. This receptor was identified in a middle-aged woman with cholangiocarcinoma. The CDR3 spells CASSLRPAGTAYNEQFF. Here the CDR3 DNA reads TGTGCCAGCAGCTTGCGTCCGGCCGGGACAGCCTACAATGAGCAGTTCTTC.